The clone carrying this T cell receptor beta chain was seen only a few times. The CDR3 is 14 residues long. V was trimmed by 8 bases and J by 1 base, leaving 12 bases between them. In germline, CDR1 is SNHLY, CDR2 FYNNEI. This sample stems from a study of T-cell memory formation after mild COVID-19. Each CDR3 protein is one row after TCRdb ran MiXCR on the 5' RACE reads. The table includes about 140,000 distinct CDR3 sequences, 14% detected once. The sequenced material came from PBMCs or a T cell subset sorted from them (not recorded which). The J gene is TRBJ2-4, the V gene TRBV2; D uncertain. The sequence derives from an adult woman who had mild COVID-19 (a few samples of this study predate the infection). Cell type and time point are not known. CDR3 nucleotide sequence: TGTGCCAGCGCCGGACCCGGGGCCAAAAACATTCAGTACTTC. Its translation: CASAGPGAKNIQYF.